This T cell receptor beta chain was identified in a study of T-cell reconstitution after alpha-beta-depleted transplantation in children. The V gene end was trimmed by 5 bases and the J gene end by 2 bases; junction bases not matched to a gene: 7. The V gene's germline CDR1 is SQVTM and CDR2 ANQGSEA. CDR3 length: 15 amino acids. A TCRbeta library incorporating unique molecular identifiers was prepared. TCRdb re-called the PCR reads through MiXCR, storing one row per CDR3 protein. The repertoire consists of 800,000 to 1,000,000 distinct CDR3 sequences, with 25% to 30% occurring once and the leading ten covering over 25%.

The genes are TRBV29-1 and TRBJ2-2; 8 nucleotides match TRBD1. The receptor was isolated from a boy in the first two years of life who had a stem cell transplant for SCID, so the T cells may come from the graft donor. The sample in question was PBMCs, mostly from graft donor cells, obtained 360 days after TCRalphabeta/CD19-depleted stem cell transplant. The CDR3 nucleotides are TGCAGCGTTCAGCGACAGGGGCTCAACACCGGGGAGCTGTTTTTT. As protein: CSVQRQGLNTGELFF.